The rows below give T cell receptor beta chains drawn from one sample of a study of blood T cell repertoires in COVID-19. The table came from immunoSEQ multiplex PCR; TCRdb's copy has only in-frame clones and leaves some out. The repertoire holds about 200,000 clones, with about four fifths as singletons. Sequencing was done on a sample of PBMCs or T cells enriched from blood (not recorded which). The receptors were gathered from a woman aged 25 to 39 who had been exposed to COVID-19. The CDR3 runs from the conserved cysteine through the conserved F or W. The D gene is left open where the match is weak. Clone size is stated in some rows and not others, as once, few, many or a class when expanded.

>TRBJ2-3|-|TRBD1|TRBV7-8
TGTGCCAGCAGCTTCCTACAGGGGTCGCTCACAGATACGCAGTATTTT
CASSFLQGSLTDTQYF
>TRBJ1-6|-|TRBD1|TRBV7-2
TGTGCCAGCAGCCCCCCGACAGGGTTGGGTTTTTTTTCACCCCTCCACTTT
CASSPPTGLGFFSPLHF
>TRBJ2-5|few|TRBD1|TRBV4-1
TGCGCCAGCAGCCAAGTGGGGACAGGGGGCAAGACCCAGTACTTC
CASSQVGTGGKTQYF
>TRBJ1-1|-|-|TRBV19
TGTGCCAGTAGTAATGGGACGGGGGTGAACACTGAAGCTTTCTTT
CASSNGTGVNTEAFF
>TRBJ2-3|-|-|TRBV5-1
TGCGCCAGCAGCTTGCGGGGGACGAGCACAGATACGCAGTATTTT
CASSLRGTSTDTQYF
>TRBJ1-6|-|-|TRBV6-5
TGTGCCAGCAGATTGGGGCATAGTTCACCCCTCCACTTT
CASRLGHSSPLHF
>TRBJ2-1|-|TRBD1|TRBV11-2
TGTGCCAGCAGCTCGCACAGGGTGGGACAGGCGTACAATGAGCAGTTCTTC
CASSSHRVGQAYNEQFF
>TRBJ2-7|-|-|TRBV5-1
TGCGCCAGCAGCTTGGGCCGGACTCGTGAGCAGTACTTC
CASSLGRTREQYF
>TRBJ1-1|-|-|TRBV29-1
TGCAGCGTTGAAGTCCCGGGAACTGAAGCTTTCTTT
CSVEVPGTEAFF
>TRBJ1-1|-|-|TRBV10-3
TGTGCCATCAGTGAGTCTCTACTGAACACTGAAGCTTTCTTT
CAISESLLNTEAFF
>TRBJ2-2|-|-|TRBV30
TGTGCCTGGAGTGTTCGGGTACTCTCCGGGGAGCTGTTTTTT
CAWSVRVLSGELFF
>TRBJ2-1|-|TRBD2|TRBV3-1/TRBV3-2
TGTGCCAGCAGCCAAGAATGGGCTAGCGGAACCTACAATGAGCAGTTCTTC
CASSQEWASGTYNEQFF
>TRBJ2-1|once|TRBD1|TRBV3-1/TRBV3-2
TGTGCCAGCAGCCAAGAATTGGCAGACAGGGGGGTTGAGCAGTTCTTC
CASSQELADRGVEQFF
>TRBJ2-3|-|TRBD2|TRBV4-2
TGTGCCAGCAGCCGCGTGACTGGCGGGGGGCCCTCCGATACGCAGTATTTT
CASSRVTGGGPSDTQYF
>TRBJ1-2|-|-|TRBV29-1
TGCAGCGTTGAACCAGGGGCCAGTAACTATGGCTACACCTTC
CSVEPGASNYGYTF
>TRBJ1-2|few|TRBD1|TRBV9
TGTGCCAGCAGCGGATACAGGGGCGATAACTATGGCTACACCTTC
CASSGYRGDNYGYTF
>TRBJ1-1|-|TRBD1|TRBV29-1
TGCAGCGTTACCACAGGGGGCCCTGAAGCTTTCTTT
CSVTTGGPEAFF
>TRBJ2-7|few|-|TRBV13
TGTGCCAGCAGCTCGGGTCTCTTGGCCTCCTACGAGCAGTACTTC
CASSSGLLASYEQYF
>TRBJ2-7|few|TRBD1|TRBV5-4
TGTGCCAGCAGCTTGTACGGACAGGGGTTAAGGTACGAGCAGTACTTC
CASSLYGQGLRYEQYF
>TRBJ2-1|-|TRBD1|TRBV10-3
TGTGCCATCTCACCGACAGGGCGTCGGTACAATGAGCAGTTCTTC
CAISPTGRRYNEQFF
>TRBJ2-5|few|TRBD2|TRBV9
TGTGCCAGCAGTAGCGGGGGGTCTGGTCACCAAGAGACCCAGTACTTC
CASSSGGSGHQETQYF
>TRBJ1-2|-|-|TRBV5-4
TGTGCCAGCAGAAGGCAGGGGTCCCTAGCTGGCTACACCTTC
CASRRQGSLAGYTF
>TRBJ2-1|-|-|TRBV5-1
TGCGCCAGCAACATGGCCCCGAACTACAATGAGCAGTTCTTC
CASNMAPNYNEQFF
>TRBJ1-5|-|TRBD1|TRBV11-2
TGTGCCAGCAGCTTAGGGACAGGGGGAGGTCAGCCCCAGCATTTT
CASSLGTGGGQPQHF
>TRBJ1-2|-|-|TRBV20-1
TGCAGTCCTAGAGGACTGGGTGGCTACACCTTC
CSPRGLGGYTF
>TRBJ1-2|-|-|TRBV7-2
TGTGCCAGCAGCTCGACTAGGGGTGACTATGGCTACACCTTC
CASSSTRGDYGYTF
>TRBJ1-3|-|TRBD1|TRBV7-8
TGTGCCAGCAGCCGGGACAGCTCTGGAAACACCATATATTTT
CASSRDSSGNTIYF
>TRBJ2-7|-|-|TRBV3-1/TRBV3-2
TGTGCCAGCAGCCAAGAGCCAGGGGATACCTACGAGCAGTACTTC
CASSQEPGDTYEQYF
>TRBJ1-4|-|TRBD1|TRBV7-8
TGTGCCAGCAGCCCAGGGGGCGGAAAACTGTTTTTT
CASSPGGGKLFF
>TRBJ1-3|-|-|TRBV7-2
TGTGCCAGCAGCTTAGCCAATTCTGGAAACACCATATATTTT
CASSLANSGNTIYF
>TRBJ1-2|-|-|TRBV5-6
TGTGCCAGCAGCTCTGCAGGTCATGGCTACACCTTC
CASSSAGHGYTF
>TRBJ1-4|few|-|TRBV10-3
TGTGCCACCACCCGGGGGGGAAATGAAAAACTGTTTTTT
CATTRGGNEKLFF
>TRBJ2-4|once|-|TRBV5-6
TGTGCCAGCAGCTTGCGAACGAGTGGAGCTCTAGCCAAAAACATTCAGTACTTC
CASSLRTSGALAKNIQYF
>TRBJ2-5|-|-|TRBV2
TGTGCCAGCACCATATACAGAGAGACCCAGTACTTC
CASTIYRETQYF
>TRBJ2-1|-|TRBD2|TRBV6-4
TGTGCCAGCAGTGACTCAACGGGGGGGAGTCCGAATGAGCAGTTCTTC
CASSDSTGGSPNEQFF
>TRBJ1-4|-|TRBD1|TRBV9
TGTGCCAGCAGCGGGGCAGGGGGCGGGGAAAAACTGTTTTTT
CASSGAGGGEKLFF
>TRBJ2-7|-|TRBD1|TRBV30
TGTGCCTGGGAGTTAGGGGACAGACCCTACGAGCAGTACTTC
CAWELGDRPYEQYF
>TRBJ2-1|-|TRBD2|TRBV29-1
TGCAGCTGGAGTGGGGGGGGAAATGAGCAGTTCTTC
CSWSGGGNEQFF
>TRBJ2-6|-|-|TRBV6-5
TGTGCCAGCAGGGTGGCCTCCGGGGCCAACGTCCTGACTTTC
CASRVASGANVLTF
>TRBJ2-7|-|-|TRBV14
TGTGCCAGCAGCCAATCGACTCTACCTACGGAGCAGTACTTC
CASSQSTLPTEQYF
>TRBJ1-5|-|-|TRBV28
TGTGCCAGCAGGATAAGACAGGCTAACGCGGGGGAGCCCCAGCATTTT
CASRIRQANAGEPQHF
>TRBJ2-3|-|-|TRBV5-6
TGTGCCAGCAGCCCTGGGGGGACCACCCGCACAGATACGCAGTATTTT
CASSPGGTTRTDTQYF
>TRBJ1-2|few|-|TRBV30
TGTGCCTGGAGTTCTTCAGGGCCTTATGGCTACACCTTC
CAWSSSGPYGYTF
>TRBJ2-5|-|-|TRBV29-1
TGCAGCGCCGCGGGCCACATGAAAAAAGAGACCCAGTACTTC
CSAAGHMKKETQYF
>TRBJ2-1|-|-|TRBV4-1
TGCGCCAGCAGCCAAGCTAGCGATCCTTTGAATGAGCAGTTCTTC
CASSQASDPLNEQFF
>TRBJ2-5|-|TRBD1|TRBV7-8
TGTGCCAGCAGCGCCGTTAGGGGGCTAGATGGAGAGACCCAGTACTTC
CASSAVRGLDGETQYF
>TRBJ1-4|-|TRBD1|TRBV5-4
TGTGCCAGCAGCTTGGCCTTGACAGGGGGCTTGGCTAATGAAAAACTGTTTTTT
CASSLALTGGLANEKLFF
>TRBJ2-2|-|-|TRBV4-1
TGCGCCAGCAGCCTGCCGACAGGCGACACCGGGGAGCTGTTTTTT
CASSLPTGDTGELFF
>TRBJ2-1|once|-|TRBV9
TGTGCCAGCAGCCCTCGGAGCTCCTACAATGAGCAGTTCTTC
CASSPRSSYNEQFF
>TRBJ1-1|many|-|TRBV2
TGTGCCAGCAGTGATGCGGGTGAAGCTTTCTTT
CASSDAGEAFF
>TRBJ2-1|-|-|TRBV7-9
TGTGCCAGCAGATTCGACTATTTACACTACAATGAGCAGTTCTTC
CASRFDYLHYNEQFF
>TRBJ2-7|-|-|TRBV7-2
TGTGCCAGCAGCCCCGGGGACTTCTACGAGCAGTACTTC
CASSPGDFYEQYF
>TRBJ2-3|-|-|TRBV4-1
TGCGCCAGCAGTTCGAGGATTAGCGTTAGCACAGATACGCAGTATTTT
CASSSRISVSTDTQYF